These 15 T cell receptor beta chains were sequenced from one sample in a study of PD-1 blockade in classical Hodgkin lymphoma. Following autologous stem cell transplantation, relapse occurred in every patient, and exposure to brentuximab vedotin varied. Some clones are missing from TCRdb's copy, which holds only in-frame ones; the method was immunoSEQ multiplex PCR. The repertoire holds 50,000 to 65,000 clones, with more than 85% as singletons. Sequenced here: peripheral blood mononuclear cells (PBMCs), sampled before the second cycle of nivolumab. All receptors derive from a human donor with classical Hodgkin lymphoma.

This clone came up once. This chain connects TRBV2 to TRBJ2-3; D uncertain. The CDR3 length is 15 residues. In germline, CDR1 is SNHLY, CDR2 FYNNEI. The V end was cut by 3 bases, the J end by 1 base, with 11 bases between. CDR3 residues: CASSDVYKGTDTQYF. The CDR3 DNA sequence: TGTGCCAGCAGTGATGTGTACAAGGGCACAGATACGCAGTATTTT.

The CDR3 DNA reads as TGTGCCAGCAGTCGCGTCACGGGACTCCCCTACGAGCAGTACTTC. The encoded protein is CASSRVTGLPYEQYF. The chain joins TRBV6-5 to TRBJ2-7; a weak D match, TRBD2 (6 bases). Looked up from germline, CDR1 is MNHEY and CDR2 is SVGAGI. Deletions cut 5 bases from V and 2 bases from J, with 16 bases between. The CDR3 spans 15 residues.

The V and J genes are TRBV27 and TRBJ2-5; TRBD2 aligns across 15 bases. Germline V gene lookup returns CDR1 MNHEY and CDR2 SMNVEV (reference sequence). V lost 9 bases, J lost 4 bases, and 12 bases stayed unmatched. The CDR3 is 17 amino acids. The CDR3 protein is CASSGLAGGMARETQYF. In nucleotides, the CDR3 is TGTGCCAGTAGTGGACTAGCGGGAGGGATGGCCCGAGAGACCCAGTACTTC.

This clone has just one count. The chain combines TRBV30 with TRBJ2-2, with D tentatively TRBD1 (5 bases). The CDR3 totals 11 residues. Between the trimmed V and J ends, which lost 7 bases and 4 bases, there was a span of 7 bases. CDR1 and CDR2 from the germline V gene are GTSNPN and SVGIG (reference sequence). The CDR3 region has the DNA TGTGCCTCGCAGGGCACCGGGGAGCTGTTTTTT. Amino acid sequence: CASQGTGELFF.

The chain joins TRBV5-1 to TRBJ2-2; the D call may be TRBD1 or TRBD2 (5 bases each). This CDR3 is built from 15 residues. V was shortened by 3 bases and J by 9 bases, with 18 bases between the two germline ends. Looked up from germline, CDR1 is SGHRS and CDR2 is YFSETQ. CDR3 region: CASSSPGRAGWELFF. CDR3 DNA: TGCGCCAGCAGCTCTCCGGGACGAGCTGGGTGGGAGCTGTTTTTT.

The chain employs TRBV19 and TRBJ2-2; tentative D call: TRBD1 (7 bases). This CDR3 is 17 amino acids long. With 1 base removed from V and 6 bases from J, the gap between germline ends came to 18 bases. CDR1 is LNHDA, CDR2 SQIVND, per germline (reference sequence). CDR3 sequence reads: CASSIGRRDSGAGELFF. CDR3 nucleotides: TGTGCCAGTAGTATAGGGAGGCGGGACAGTGGAGCCGGGGAGCTGTTTTTT.

This clone appeared once. DNA for the CDR3: TGTGCCAGCAGTTCAGAAAGCGGCGAGCAGTTCTTC. Residues: CASSSESGEQFF. The chain is built from TRBV27 and TRBJ2-1; maybe TRBD2 (5 bases). This CDR3 contains 12 residues. The V gene lost 4 bases and the J gene lost 10 bases, with 11 bases spanning the gap. Germline V gene lookup returns CDR1 MNHEY and CDR2 SMNVEV (reference sequence).

This clone was counted a single time. This rearrangement joins TRBV9 to TRBJ1-6; D is perhaps TRBD1 (6 bases). Looked up from germline, CDR1 is SGDLS and CDR2 is YYNGEE. Deletions cut 4 bases from V and 6 bases from J, with 14 bases between. The CDR3 has 15 amino acids. The CDR3 reads CASSPPAGVNSPLHF. The CDR3 DNA is TGTGCCAGCAGCCCCCCAGCAGGGGTTAATTCACCCCTCCACTTT.

Of note for this clone: Other DNA variants within this sample encode the same CDR3. This rearrangement joins TRBV11-1 to TRBJ2-7; D remains unclear. The CDR3 is made up of 12 amino acids. V was pared by 1 base and J by 4 bases, with 5 bases between. CDR1 SGHAT and CDR2 FQDESV come from the germline V gene (reference sequence). In DNA form, the CDR3 reads TGTGCCAGCAGCTTAGGGGCTTACGAGCAGTACTTC. Translation: CASSLGAYEQYF.

V is TRBV7-6 and J is TRBJ2-2; TRBD2 aligns across 9 bases. The CDR3 totals 19 residues. V lost 5 bases and J lost 4; bases outside the gene matches: 17. The germline CDR1 and CDR2 sequences are SGHVS and FNYEAQ. This CDR3 reads CASSILVVAGAPSTGELFF. The DNA for the CDR3 is TGTGCCAGCAGCATCCTCGTGGTAGCGGGAGCTCCTAGCACCGGGGAGCTGTTTTTT. Looking up the rest from reference TRBV7-6 and TRBJ2-2 gives the full variable domain: GAGVSQSPRYKVTKRGQDVALRCDPISGHVSLYWYRQALGQGPEFLTYFNYEAQQDKSGLPNDRFSAERPEGSISTLTIQRTEQRDSAMYRCASSILVVAGAPSTGELFFGEGSRLTVL.

The gene calls are TRBV7-2 and TRBJ2-1; 8 bases are shared with TRBD2. Germline V gives CDR1 SGHTA, CDR2 FQGNSA. Losses at the gene ends were 1 base for V and 2 bases for J; bases not matched to a gene: 7. The CDR3 totals 17 residues. CDR3 in amino acids: CASSLGIAGLTYNEQFF. The CDR3 region has the DNA TGTGCCAGCAGCTTAGGGATAGCGGGATTAACCTACAATGAGCAGTTCTTC.

The chain employs TRBV6-5 and TRBJ1-3, with D perhaps TRBD1 (5 bases). This CDR3 is built from 15 residues. Germline-derived CDR1 and CDR2 are MNHEY and SVGAGI. V shed 0 bases and J shed 4 bases, with 10 bases lying between them. This CDR3 reads CASSYSWGAGNTIYF. For the CDR3, the DNA is TGTGCCAGCAGTTACTCATGGGGCGCCGGAAACACCATATATTTT.

The V call is TRBV2, the J call TRBJ2-2; D remains unclear. The germline gives CDR1 SNHLY, CDR2 FYNNEI. The CDR3 contains 15 residues. The ends were cut back, 5 bases at V and 0 bases at J, with 10 bases in the middle. CDR3 bases: TGTGCCAGCAGTCGACTGACACCGAACACCGGGGAGCTGTTTTTT. Translation: CASSRLTPNTGELFF.

This sequence joins TRBV19 and TRBJ2-5; D not resolved. Germline V gene data show CDR1 as LNHDA and CDR2 as SQIVND (reference sequence). The CDR3 runs to 12 residues. Trimming shortened V by 3 bases and J by 2 bases, and 4 bases separated the two germline ends. The DNA for the CDR3 is TGTGCCAGTAGTATCTGGCAAGAGACCCAGTACTTC. Protein: CASSIWQETQYF.

The rearrangement joins TRBV28 to TRBJ1-5; no reliable D call. V lost 3 bases and J 9 bases, leaving 12 bases between the germline ends. Per the germline V gene, CDR1 is MDHEN and CDR2 is SYDVKM. The CDR3 is made up of 13 amino acids. The CDR3 loop reads CASSFETGRPQHF. The CDR3 DNA reads as TGTGCCAGCAGTTTTGAGACTGGGCGGCCCCAGCATTTT.